The clone carrying this TCR beta chain was found a few times. Its matching antigen is unknown. The study isolated at least 6.5 million PBMCs from each sample. The data were taken from a study of blood T cells in healthy people across ages. General study points: With age, beta diversity per million T cells declined roughly linearly, significantly by approximately 40.

Germline CDR1 is SNHLY and CDR2 is FYNNEI. This CDR3 comprises 14 residues. Primed by a sample-barcoded 5' primer and a J-beta primer mix, a second PCR proceeded for 7 to 11 cycles. A 12-random-nucleotide template-switch adaptor tagged each cDNA molecule. Every sample gave at least 2.5 million paired-end reads containing CDR3. TCRdb re-derived calls from the 5' RACE reads in MiXCR, one entry per CDR3 protein. The sample consists of 800,000 or so distinct CDR3 sequences, about half of them appearing once. Sequencing was performed on blood. The sequence derives from a man aged 80 or over in good health. This chain uses TRBV2 with TRBJ2-5; D unresolved. The end of the DNA aligns better with TRBJ2-7, so the J call may be wrong. This chain's CDR3 is CASATSWSQDEQYF. The DNA for the CDR3 is TGTGCCAGCGCCACCTCTTGGTCTCAGGACGAGCAGTACTTC.